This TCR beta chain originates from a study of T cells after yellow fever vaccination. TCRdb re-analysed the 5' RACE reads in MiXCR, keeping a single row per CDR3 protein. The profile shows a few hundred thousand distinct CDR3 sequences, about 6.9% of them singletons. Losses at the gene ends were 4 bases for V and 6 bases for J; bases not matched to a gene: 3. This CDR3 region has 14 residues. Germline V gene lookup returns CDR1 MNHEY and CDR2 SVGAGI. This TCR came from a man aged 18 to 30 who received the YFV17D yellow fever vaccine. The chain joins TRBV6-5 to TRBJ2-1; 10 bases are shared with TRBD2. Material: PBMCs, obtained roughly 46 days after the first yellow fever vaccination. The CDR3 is CASSLAGGGNEQFF. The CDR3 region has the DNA TGTGCCAGCAGTTTAGCGGGGGGCGGCAATGAGCAGTTCTTC.